This is a list of T cell receptor beta chains from one sample in a study of cytomegalovirus exposure and HLA in healthy donors. Data came from immunoSEQ multiplex PCR; TCRdb stores just in-frame clones and leaves some out. The sample has roughly 100,000 clones, 75% seen once. The material sequenced was PBMCs. These receptors were collected from a man aged 50 to 59 in good health and CMV-seronegative. Each CDR3 is given with its conserved first and last residue. Fields, in order: D gene, V gene, J gene, clone size, CDR3 length, CDR3 protein, CDR3 DNA. A D gene is named only where the DNA matches it firmly. The size entry is marked missing in some rows and otherwise reads once, few, many or a size class.

TRBD2	TRBV27	TRBJ2-5	.	15	CASYSLGLGQETQYF	TGTGCCAGCTACTCCCTCGGACTAGGACAAGAGACCCAGTACTTC
.	TRBV9	TRBJ2-1	.	17	CASSGALSGSSYNEQFF	TGTGCCAGCAGCGGGGCTCTTTCGGGGAGCTCCTACAATGAGCAGTTCTTC
TRBD1	TRBV9	TRBJ1-1	once	15	CASSSAQGGGTEAFF	TGTGCCAGCAGCTCCGCACAGGGGGGTGGCACTGAAGCTTTCTTT
TRBD1	TRBV5-6	TRBJ1-4	few	15	CASSATTGGGEKLFF	TGTGCCAGCAGCGCTACGACAGGGGGTGGGGAAAAACTGTTTTTT
TRBD1	TRBV28	TRBJ1-6	.	15	CASSLPQGANSPLHF	TGTGCCAGCAGTCTACCACAGGGGGCAAATTCACCCCTCCACTTT
TRBD2	TRBV7-2	TRBJ2-3	.	16	CASSLERLAGTDTQYF	TGTGCCAGCAGCTTAGAACGACTAGCGGGCACAGATACGCAGTATTTT
.	TRBV14	TRBJ1-2	.	15	CASSQGTGSAYGYTF	TGTGCCAGCAGCCAAGGAACCGGGTCCGCATATGGCTACACCTTC
TRBD1	TRBV30	TRBJ1-2	.	13	CAWSEGAPYGYTF	TGTGCCTGGAGTGAGGGGGCCCCCTATGGCTACACCTTC
.	TRBV5-8	TRBJ2-1	.	18	CASSYKVLSVMEGNEQFF	TGTGCCAGCAGCTATAAGGTCCTTAGCGTGATGGAGGGCAATGAGCAGTTCTTC
.	TRBV12-5	TRBJ2-1	.	12	CASSRDNNEQFF	TGTGCTAGTAGCAGGGACAACAATGAGCAGTTCTTC
TRBD2	TRBV9	TRBJ2-7	.	15	CASSVLAGSTYEQYF	TGTGCCAGCAGCGTACTAGCGGGTTCCACCTACGAGCAGTACTTC
.	TRBV19	TRBJ2-3	once	15	CASNLGPGRTDTQYF	TGTGCCAGTAACCTGGGGCCGGGCCGAACAGATACGCAGTATTTT
TRBD1	TRBV10-1	TRBJ1-6	.	16	CASILEARDRNSPLHF	TGCGCCAGCATCTTAGAAGCACGGGACAGAAATTCACCCCTCCACTTT
.	TRBV19	TRBJ1-3	.	14	CASSRTAAGNTIYF	TGTGCCAGTAGTCGGACAGCTGCGGGAAACACCATATATTTT
.	TRBV9	TRBJ2-7	once	13	CASSGPQGYEQYF	TGTGCCAGCAGCGGACCTCAGGGGTACGAGCAGTACTTC
TRBD2	TRBV4-1	TRBJ2-3	few	16	CASSQGAGGYTDTQYF	TGCGCCAGCAGCCAAGGCGCGGGGGGGTACACAGATACGCAGTATTTT
TRBD1	TRBV9	TRBJ2-7	few	15	CASSKAGQETYEQYF	TGTGCCAGCAGCAAAGCCGGACAGGAAACCTACGAGCAGTACTTC
.	TRBV11-1	TRBJ1-2	.	14	CASSLQDSLYGYTF	TGTGCCAGCAGCCTCCAGGACAGTCTCTATGGCTACACCTTC
TRBD1	TRBV16	TRBJ1-2	.	15	CASSQSWTGGYGYTF	TGTGCCAGCAGCCAATCCTGGACAGGTGGCTATGGCTACACCTTC
.	TRBV6-5	TRBJ1-4	once	14	CASSRQPTNEKLFF	TGTGCCAGCAGCAGACAGCCAACTAATGAAAAACTGTTTTTT
.	TRBV7-9	TRBJ2-5	few	15	CASSLSGPSIETQYF	TGTGCCAGCAGCCTCTCTGGGCCCTCGATAGAGACCCAGTACTTC
TRBD2	TRBV6-1	TRBJ2-1	.	15	CASSAGGSSYNEQFF	TGTGCCAGCAGTGCGGGCGGGAGCTCCTACAATGAGCAGTTCTTC
TRBD1	TRBV4-3	TRBJ1-2	.	16	CASSQEFADRDYGYTF	TGCGCCAGCAGCCAAGAGTTCGCGGACAGGGACTATGGCTACACCTTC
.	TRBV9	TRBJ2-1	.	19	CASSGSRDTASRSYNEQFF	TGTGCCAGCAGCGGGAGCCGGGACACAGCGAGCCGCTCCTACAATGAGCAGTTCTTC
.	TRBV5-1	TRBJ1-3	.	12	CASSLGGQSPDF	TGCGCCAGCAGCTTGGGTGGACAGAGCCCGGATTTT
.	TRBV4-2	TRBJ1-5	.	13	CASSQDPNQPQHF	TGTGCCAGCAGCCAAGATCCAAATCAGCCCCAGCATTTT
.	TRBV7-8	TRBJ2-5	.	11	CASSGRETQYF	TGTGCCAGCAGCGGGAGAGAGACCCAGTACTTC
.	TRBV6-5	TRBJ2-7	.	13	CASSDADSYEQYF	TGTGCCAGCAGTGACGCGGACTCCTACGAGCAGTACTTC
.	TRBV6-5	TRBJ2-3	.	14	CASTQRGSTDTQYF	TGTGCCAGCACCCAACGGGGGAGCACAGATACGCAGTATTTT
TRBD1	TRBV7-7	TRBJ2-5	.	17	CASSLGGTGGLQETQYF	TGTGCCAGCAGCTTAGGGGGGACAGGGGGCCTTCAGGAGACCCAGTACTTC
TRBD2	TRBV2	TRBJ2-5	once	13	CASRASGKETQYF	TGTGCCAGCAGGGCTAGCGGGAAGGAGACCCAGTACTTC
TRBD2	TRBV4-1	TRBJ2-3	.	17	CASSHQRGGPSTDTQYF	TGCGCCAGCAGCCATCAACGCGGGGGGCCGTCGACAGATACGCAGTATTTT
TRBD2	TRBV5-1	TRBJ2-3	.	16	CASSLFAGGGTDTQYF	TGCGCCAGCAGCTTGTTCGCCGGGGGGGGCACAGATACGCAGTATTTT
TRBD2	TRBV2	TRBJ2-1	.	15	CASSASGDSYNEQFF	TGTGCCAGCAGTGCTAGCGGTGACTCCTACAATGAGCAGTTCTTC
.	TRBV5-8	TRBJ1-5	few	11	CASSAQGPQHF	TGTGCCAGCAGCGCACAGGGTCCCCAGCATTTT
TRBD2	TRBV19	TRBJ2-3	.	14	CASRLAGGVDTQYF	TGTGCCAGCAGATTAGCGGGGGGAGTAGATACGCAGTATTTT
.	TRBV30	TRBJ2-5	once	13	CASDRGSGGTQYF	TGTGCCTCCGACCGGGGGAGTGGCGGGACCCAGTACTTC
.	TRBV5-3	TRBJ1-5	few	11	CARSQLEPQHF	TGTGCCAGAAGCCAACTCGAACCCCAGCATTTT
TRBD1	TRBV5-6	TRBJ1-5	.	15	CASSFGTGTYQPQHF	TGTGCCAGCAGCTTTGGGACAGGGACCTATCAGCCCCAGCATTTT
.	TRBV27	TRBJ2-2	few	14	CASSFSGLTGELFF	TGTGCCAGCAGCTTCAGCGGGCTGACCGGGGAGCTGTTTTTT
.	TRBV7-2	TRBJ1-1	.	14	CASSRGADGSEAFF	TGTGCCAGCAGCCGCGGGGCGGACGGAAGTGAAGCTTTCTTT
.	TRBV2	TRBJ1-5	.	14	CASSDQPGGQPQHF	TGTGCCAGCAGTGACCAACCTGGAGGTCAGCCCCAGCATTTT
.	TRBV20-1	TRBJ2-5	.	11	CSALRWRTQYF	TGCAGTGCCCTCCGGTGGAGGACCCAGTACTTC